The 13 T cell receptor beta chains below come from one sample, sequenced in a study of blood T cells in healthy people across ages. Then a second PCR, running roughly 7 to 11 cycles, was carried out with a sample-barcoded 5' primer and a J-beta primer mix. TCRdb redid the calling of the 5' RACE reads with MiXCR, one entry per CDR3 protein. The sample consists of hundreds of thousands of distinct CDR3 sequences, roughly 58% of them appearing once. The source material was blood. All receptors derive from a man in his sixties in good health.

CDR3 sequence (DNA): TGTGCCAGCAGCCAAGAGAGTAGCGGGGGACCCTACAATGAGCAGTTCTTC. This translates into CASSQESSGGPYNEQFF. The rearrangement links TRBV4-2 to TRBJ2-1; TRBD2 matches 9 bases. This CDR3 is 17 amino acids long. V shed 0 bases and J 2 bases; nucleotides not matched to a gene: 5. Germline V gene lookup returns CDR1 LGHNA and CDR2 YNFKEQ.

The chain uses TRBV11-2 and TRBJ2-1; the D is unclear. V lost 1 base, J lost 9 bases, and 10 bases lay in between. The CDR3 has 13 amino acids. Germline CDR1 reads SGHAT; CDR2 reads FQNNGV. The CDR3 bases are TGTGCCAGCAGCTTAGGGGGTCTACGTGAGCAGTTCTTC. This codes for CASSLGGLREQFF. Combining the CDR3 with reference TRBV11-2 and TRBJ2-1 gives the whole variable domain EAGVAQSPRYKIIEKRQSVAFWCNPISGHATLYWYQQILGQGPKLLIQFQNNGVVDDSQLPKDRFSAERLKGVDSTLKIQPAKLEDSAVYLCASSLGGLREQFFGPGTRLTVL.

The chain recombines TRBV3-1 with TRBJ2-1, with 11 positions matching TRBD1. The DNA end lines up better with TRBJ2-7; the J call may be wrong. Germline CDR1 LGHDT, CDR2 YNNKEL (reference sequence). This CDR3 comprises 15 residues. DNA of the CDR3: TGTGCCAGCAGCGAACAGGACAGGGGGCCCTACGAGCAGTACTTC. It codes for CASSEQDRGPYEQYF.

This clonotype was picked up a small number of times. The chain uses TRBV20-1 and TRBJ2-7, with a possible D match to TRBD1 (5 bases). The V gene's germline CDR1 is DFQATT and CDR2 SNEGSKA (reference sequence). The CDR3 extends over 11 amino acids. V was shortened by 5 bases and J by 5 bases, with 10 bases between the two germline ends. CDR3 amino acids: CSASGINEQYF. CDR3 sequence (DNA): TGCAGTGCTTCAGGGATAAACGAGCAGTACTTC.

The sample holds a few counts of this clonotype. The chain is built from TRBV6-5 and TRBJ2-7; 7 bases match TRBD2. The V gene's germline CDR1 is MNHEY and CDR2 SVGAGI. Germline trimming cut 2 bases from V and 0 bases from J; bases unmatched to any gene: 13. CDR3 size: 18 residues. In nucleotides, the CDR3 is TGTGCCAGCAGTTACCATATCGGGACTACCCCAAGCTCCTACGAGCAGTACTTC. This encodes CASSYHIGTTPSSYEQYF.

The gene calls are TRBV4-1 and TRBJ2-5; D is uncertain. CDR3 length: 13 amino acids. Per germline, CDR1 MGHRA and CDR2 YSYEKL. Trimming left V 2 bases short and J 2 bases short, with 6 bases between. DNA for the CDR3: TGCGCCAGCAGCCAATTGGAACAAGAGACCCAGTACTTC. This encodes CASSQLEQETQYF.

V gene TRBV2 combines with J gene TRBJ2-3; a weak D match, TRBD2 (7 bases). Trimming pared 6 bases from V and 0 bases from J, leaving 13 bases between. The germline V gene encodes CDR1 SNHLY and CDR2 FYNNEI. CDR3 size: 15 residues. This chain's CDR3 is CASRARGGSTDTQYF. The CDR3 bases are TGTGCCAGCAGGGCGAGGGGGGGAAGCACAGATACGCAGTATTTT.

The chain uses TRBV20-1 and TRBJ2-7; 10 bases map to TRBD2. There are 16 residues in the CDR3. Germline V CDR1 and CDR2: DFQATT, SNEGSKA (reference sequence). V lost 3 bases to trimming and J lost 2 bases; unmatched junction nucleotides: 10. CDR3 DNA: TGCAGTGCTAGCCTGACTAGCGGGTCCCCCCCCTACGAGCAGTACTTC. It encodes CSASLTSGSPPYEQYF.

This chain joins TRBV20-1 and TRBJ2-3; 7 bases fit TRBD2. Germline assignment: CDR1 DFQATT and CDR2 SNEGSKA (reference sequence). V trimming: 5 bases; J trimming: 1 base; junction bases outside the gene matches: 6. The CDR3 runs 14 residues. CDR3 coding DNA: TGCAGTGCTTTACTAGCGTGGGGCACAGATACGCAGTATTTT. As protein: CSALLAWGTDTQYF.

This chain uses TRBV28 with TRBJ1-6, with D perhaps TRBD1 (5 bases). This CDR3 is 17 amino acids long. Trimming stripped 5 bases from V and 0 bases from J, with 14 bases between. The V gene's germline CDR1 is MDHEN and CDR2 SYDVKM. CDR3 protein: CASSPTGPDSYNSPLHF. The CDR3 DNA reads TGTGCCAGCAGTCCCACGGGACCGGACTCCTATAATTCACCCCTCCACTTT.

This clonotype came up a few times. The chain carries TRBV6-6 and TRBJ2-7, with D perhaps matching TRBD1 or TRBD2 (7 bases each). The CDR3 spans 16 residues. CDR1 and CDR2 from the germline V gene are MNHNY and SVGAGI (reference sequence). V was cut by 2 bases and J by 0 bases, with 14 bases left in between. DNA for the CDR3: TGTGCCAGCAGTTACCTGAGCGGGACAGTCTCCTACGAGCAGTACTTC. Its translation is CASSYLSGTVSYEQYF.

In this sample, this clonotype turned up a few times. The rearrangement uses TRBV7-9 and TRBJ2-4, with D hard to call. The DNA end lines up better with TRBJ2-5; the J call may be wrong. Germline CDR1 SEHNR, CDR2 FQNEAQ (reference sequence). The CDR3 covers 14 residues. The CDR3 region has the DNA TGTGCCAGCAGACCAAATCCGGTCCAAGAGACCCAGTACTTC. Translation: CASRPNPVQETQYF.

In its sample, this clonotype was seen many times. The chain uses TRBV7-9 and TRBJ2-1; possible D gene TRBD1, 6 bases. V was shortened by 4 bases and J by 5 bases, with 9 bases between the two germline ends. The CDR3 has 13 residues. CDR1 and CDR2 from the germline V gene are SEHNR and FQNEAQ (reference sequence). This CDR3 is CASSSQGNNEQFF. The CDR3 DNA reads as TGTGCCAGCAGCTCGCAGGGGAACAATGAGCAGTTCTTC.